This TCR beta chain was obtained from a study of read filtering for tumor transcriptome and immune sequencing. Background on the study: Fewer than ten patients were R-ISS I, approximately 15 were R-ISS II, six or seven were R-ISS III.

CDR1 and CDR2 from the germline V gene are LNHDA and SQIVND (reference sequence). Trimming took off 3 bases at V and 0 bases at J, with 12 bases between the two ends. The CDR3 has 16 amino acids. This library used roughly 430 ng RNA and molecular barcoded adaptors spanning alpha/delta and beta/gamma chains. A single record per CDR3 protein comes from TCRdb applying MiXCR to the reads. The repertoire holds roughly 18,000 distinct CDR3 sequences, with around 20% as singletons. Material: a population of CD138-negative cells sorted from bone marrow. The chain is built from TRBV19 and TRBJ1-3; D unclear. The origin of this receptor is a donor older than 35 with multiple myeloma. The chain's CDR3 is CASSIRTADSGNTIYF. The CDR3 DNA reads TGTGCCAGTAGTATCAGGACGGCTGACTCTGGAAACACCATATATTTT. The full variable domain, completed using reference TRBV19 and TRBJ1-3, is DGGITQSPKYLFRKEGQNVTLSCEQNLNHDAMYWYRQDPGQGLRLIYYSQIVNDFQKGDIAEGYSVSREKKESFPLTVTSAQKNPTAFYLCASSIRTADSGNTIYFGEGSWLTVV.